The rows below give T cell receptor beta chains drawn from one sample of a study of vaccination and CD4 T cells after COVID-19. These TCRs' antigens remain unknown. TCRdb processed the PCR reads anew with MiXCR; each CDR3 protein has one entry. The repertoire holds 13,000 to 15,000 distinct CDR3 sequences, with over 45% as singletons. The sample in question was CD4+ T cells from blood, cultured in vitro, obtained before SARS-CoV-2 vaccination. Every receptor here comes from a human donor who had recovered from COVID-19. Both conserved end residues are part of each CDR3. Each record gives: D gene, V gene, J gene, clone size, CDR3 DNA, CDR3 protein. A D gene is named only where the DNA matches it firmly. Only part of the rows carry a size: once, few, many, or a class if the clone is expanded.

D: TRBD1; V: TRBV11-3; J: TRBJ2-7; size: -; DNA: TGTGCCAGCAGCTACCGGGACAGCACCTACGAGCAGTACTTC; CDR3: CASSYRDSTYEQYF
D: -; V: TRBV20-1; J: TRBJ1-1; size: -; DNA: TGCAGTGCTGTCGGTCTCCTGAACACTGAAGCTTTCTTT; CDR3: CSAVGLLNTEAFF
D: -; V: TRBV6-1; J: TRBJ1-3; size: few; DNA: TGTGCCAGCAGTGAAGCAGGGACACTTGGAAACACCATATATTTT; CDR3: CASSEAGTLGNTIYF
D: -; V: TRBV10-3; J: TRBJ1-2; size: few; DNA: TGTGCCATCAGTGGCAGGGGAGACTATGGCTACACCTTC; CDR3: CAISGRGDYGYTF
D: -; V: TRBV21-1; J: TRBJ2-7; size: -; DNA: TGTGCCAGCAGCAAAGTGGTCCAGGGAGGGTACGAGCAGTACTTC; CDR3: CASSKVVQGGYEQYF
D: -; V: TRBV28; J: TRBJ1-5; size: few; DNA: TGTGCCAGCAGCCCTGCCCTACTGGATCAGCCCCAGCATTTT; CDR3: CASSPALLDQPQHF
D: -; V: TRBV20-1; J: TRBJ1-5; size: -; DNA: TGCAGTGCGGGACGTGTCAATCAGCCCCAGCATTTT; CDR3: CSAGRVNQPQHF
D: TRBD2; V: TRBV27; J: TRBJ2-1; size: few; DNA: TGTGCCAGCAGTCCCAGACTAGCGGGAGGGCGGTTAGGGCAGTTCTTC; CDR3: CASSPRLAGGRLGQFF
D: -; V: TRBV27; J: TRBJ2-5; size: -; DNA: TGTGCCAGCAGTCACCGGACGGGGCAAGAGACCCAGTACTTC; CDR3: CASSHRTGQETQYF
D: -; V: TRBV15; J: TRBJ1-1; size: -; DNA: TGTGCCACCAGCAGACCCCAAGGCATGAACACTGAAGCTTTCTTT; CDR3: CATSRPQGMNTEAFF
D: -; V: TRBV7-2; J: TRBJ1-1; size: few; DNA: TGTGCCAGCAGCTTATCGCGCGCTGAAGCTTTCTTT; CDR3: CASSLSRAEAFF
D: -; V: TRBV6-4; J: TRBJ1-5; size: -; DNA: TGTGCCAGCAGGGCCCCCTACAGGGACAATCAGCCCCAGCATTTT; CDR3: CASRAPYRDNQPQHF
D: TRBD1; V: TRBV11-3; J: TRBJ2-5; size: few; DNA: TGTGCCAGCAGCACCCTGCGGACAGGGGTTGGCCAAGAGACCCAGTACTTC; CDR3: CASSTLRTGVGQETQYF
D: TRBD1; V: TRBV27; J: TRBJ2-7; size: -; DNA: TGTGCCAGCTCAGTAGGGACAGGGGGATACGAGCAGTACTTC; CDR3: CASSVGTGGYEQYF
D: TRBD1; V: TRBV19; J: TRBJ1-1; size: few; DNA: TGTGCCAGTAGTCTACAGGGGGCCATGAACACTGAAGCTTTCTTT; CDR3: CASSLQGAMNTEAFF
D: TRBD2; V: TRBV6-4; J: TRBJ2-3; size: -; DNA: TGTGCCAGCAGTGACTCTAGCGGGGGGGCAGATACGCAGTATTTT; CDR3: CASSDSSGGADTQYF
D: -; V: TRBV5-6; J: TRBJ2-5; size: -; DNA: TGTGCCAGCAGCCCCGCCGGGCTGTGGGAGACCCAGTACTTC; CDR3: CASSPAGLWETQYF
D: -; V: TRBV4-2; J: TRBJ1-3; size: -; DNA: TGTGCCAGCAGCCAAGAGACGACTGGAAACACCATATATTTT; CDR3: CASSQETTGNTIYF
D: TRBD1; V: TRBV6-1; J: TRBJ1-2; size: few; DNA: TGTGCCAGCATGGGACAGAGAACCTATGGCTACACCTTC; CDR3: CASMGQRTYGYTF
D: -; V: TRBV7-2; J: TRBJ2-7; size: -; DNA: TGTGCCAGCAGCATCATCAGGGGGAGGTGGCCTTACGAGCAGTACTTC; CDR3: CASSIIRGRWPYEQYF
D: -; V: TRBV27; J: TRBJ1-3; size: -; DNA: TGTGCCAGCAGTTCCCTGGGGGGCCACACCATATATTTT; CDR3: CASSSLGGHTIYF
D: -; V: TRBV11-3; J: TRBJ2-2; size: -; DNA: TGTGCCAGCAGCTTAATTAGAGACACCGGGGAGCTGTTTTTT; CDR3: CASSLIRDTGELFF
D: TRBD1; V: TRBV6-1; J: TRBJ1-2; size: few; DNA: TGTGCCAGCAGTGACAGAGACAGGGCGGGTGGCTACACCTTC; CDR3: CASSDRDRAGGYTF
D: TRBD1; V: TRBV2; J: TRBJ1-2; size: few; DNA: TGTGCCAGCGCTATTGACAGGGGGATGCGTGGCTACACCTTC; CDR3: CASAIDRGMRGYTF
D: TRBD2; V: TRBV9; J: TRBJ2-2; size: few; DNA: TGTGCCAGCAGCGCCCTAGCGGGAGGAGAGACCGGGGAGCTGTTTTTT; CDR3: CASSALAGGETGELFF
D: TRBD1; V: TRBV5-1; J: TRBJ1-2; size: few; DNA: TGCGCCAGCAGCTTGGGGTTTACAGGGGGCGACTATGGCTACACCTTC; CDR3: CASSLGFTGGDYGYTF
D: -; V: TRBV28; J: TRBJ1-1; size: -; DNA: TGTGCCAGCAGTTTATGGGGGGGGAACACTGAAGCTTTCTTT; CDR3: CASSLWGGNTEAFF
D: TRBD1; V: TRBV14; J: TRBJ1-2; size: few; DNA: TGTGCCAGCAGCCGAGACAGGGGTCGTGGCTACACCTTC; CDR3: CASSRDRGRGYTF
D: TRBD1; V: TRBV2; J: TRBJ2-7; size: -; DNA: TGTGCCAGCAGGGACAGGGGGCGCAGGGGGCAGTACTTC; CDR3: CASRDRGRRGQYF
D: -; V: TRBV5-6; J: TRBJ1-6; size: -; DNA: TGTGCCAGCAGCTTTTTCACAAGTGGCAATTCACCCCTCCACTTT; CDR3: CASSFFTSGNSPLHF
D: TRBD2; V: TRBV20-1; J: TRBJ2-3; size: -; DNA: TGCAGTGCTAGAGATCACGGGACTAGCGGACGCCGCGATACGCAGTATTTT; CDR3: CSARDHGTSGRRDTQYF